What follows describes a single T cell receptor (beta chain). Separate cDNA molecules received unique molecular identifiers, which the library attached to them. TCRdb itself ran the RACE reads through MiXCR, one entry per CDR3 protein. Counted here are 99,000 or so distinct CDR3 sequences, approximately 36% occurring once; the ten biggest clones make up less than 3%. As to time point: patch test 3, about 24 weeks after DPC sensitization. Noted treatment: therapeutic diphenylcyclopropenone sensitization with weekly scalp DPC. This specimen comes from a study of human T cells and chemical hapten exposure. The clonotype was recovered from a middle-aged man with alopecia areata. Some clones in this sample may be carry-over from other donors' samples. This specimen consisted of whole blood, obtained in connection with sensitization to the hapten diphenylcyclopropenone (DPC).

The CDR3 region is CASSATRVLPDTQYF. CDR3 sequence (DNA): TGTGCCAGCAGCGCGACCAGGGTCCTCCCAGATACGCAGTATTTT. The chain is built from TRBV28 and TRBJ2-3, with D perhaps TRBD1 (5 bases). The CDR3 consists of 15 residues. The V gene lost 6 bases and the J gene lost 4 bases, with 17 bases spanning the gap. Germline V gene data show CDR1 as MDHEN and CDR2 as SYDVKM. The entire variable domain, with the rest obtained from reference TRBV28 and TRBJ2-3, is as follows: DVKVTQSSRYLVKRTGEKVFLECVQDMDHENMFWYRQDPGLGLRLIYFSYDVKMKEKGDIPEGYSVSREKKERFSLILESASTNQTSMYLCASSATRVLPDTQYFGPGTRLTVL.